The present entry profiles one TCR beta chain with its context. Its antigen remains unidentified. This sample was included in a study of circulating and synovial CD4+ cells in juvenile arthritis. Sequencing was performed with immunoSEQ multiplex PCR; in TCRdb, only in-frame clones are kept and a portion is missing. This sample yields roughly 2,000 clones, of which 90% are seen a single time; just under 3% belongs to the top ten. The germline CDR1 and CDR2 sequences are LNHDA and SQIVND (reference sequence). V was pared by 5 bases and J by 9 bases, with 14 bases between. This CDR3 comprises 13 residues. Study-wide results and limits: CPL versus bulk CD4 samples: T cell genome counts differed by at least an order of magnitude. Compared with bulk blood, circulating pathogenic-like lymphocytes shared substantially more CDR3 sequences with synovial T cells. These repertoires were less diverse than bulk blood CD4 repertoires. Vbeta family usage analysis did not detect the pathogenic-like versus bulk difference.

The clonotype was recovered from a human patient with juvenile idiopathic arthritis. Some clones in this sample may be carry-over from other donors' samples. The material sequenced was HLA-DR+ CD4+ T cells from blood. Subset reported: circulating pathogenic-like lymphocytes, sorted as HLA-DR+CD14-CD3+CD4+CD25low/- blood T cells. The rearrangement joins TRBV19 to TRBJ1-5, with D possibly being TRBD1 (5 bases). The CDR3 here is CASSPGGLGPQHF. CDR3 DNA sequence: TGTGCCAGTAGTCCCGGGGGTCTTGGGCCCCAGCATTTT.